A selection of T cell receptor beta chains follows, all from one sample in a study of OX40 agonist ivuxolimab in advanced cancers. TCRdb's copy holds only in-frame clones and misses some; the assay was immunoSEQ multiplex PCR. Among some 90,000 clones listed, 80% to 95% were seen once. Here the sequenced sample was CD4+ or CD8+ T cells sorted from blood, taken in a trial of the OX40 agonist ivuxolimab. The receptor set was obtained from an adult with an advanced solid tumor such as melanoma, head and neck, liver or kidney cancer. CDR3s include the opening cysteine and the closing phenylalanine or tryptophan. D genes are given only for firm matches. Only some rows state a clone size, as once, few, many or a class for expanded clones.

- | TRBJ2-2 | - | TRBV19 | CASSMRQGGTGELFF | TGTGCCAGTAGTATGCGGCAGGGGGGCACCGGGGAGCTGTTTTTT
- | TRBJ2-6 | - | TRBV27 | CASSYDRTSGANVLTF | TGTGCCAGCAGTTACGACAGAACCTCTGGGGCCAACGTCCTGACTTTC
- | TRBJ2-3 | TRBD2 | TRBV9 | CASSAGLRGSADTQYF | TGTGCCAGCAGCGCCGGGCTACGCGGGAGCGCAGATACGCAGTATTTT
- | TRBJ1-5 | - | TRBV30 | CAWSAGGGFTPQHF | TGTGCCTGGAGTGCGGGGGGGGGTTTTACGCCCCAGCATTTT
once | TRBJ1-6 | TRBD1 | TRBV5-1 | CASSKGTDNSPLHF | TGCGCCAGCAGCAAAGGGACAGATAATTCACCCCTCCACTTT
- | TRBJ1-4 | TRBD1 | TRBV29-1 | CSGKTGPNEKLFF | TGCAGCGGGAAGACAGGGCCTAATGAAAAACTGTTTTTT
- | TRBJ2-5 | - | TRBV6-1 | CASSEVGFGETQYF | TGTGCCAGCAGTGAGGTGGGGTTCGGAGAGACCCAGTACTTC
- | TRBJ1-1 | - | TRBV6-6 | CASSLQAPNTEAFF | TGTGCCAGCAGTTTACAGGCGCCGAACACTGAAGCTTTCTTT
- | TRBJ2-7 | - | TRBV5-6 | CASSLTGTPQQYF | TGTGCCAGCAGCTTGACCGGGACCCCTCAGCAGTACTTC
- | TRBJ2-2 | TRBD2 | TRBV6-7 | CASNTGLAGANTGELFF | TGTGCCAGCAATACGGGACTAGCGGGAGCGAACACCGGGGAGCTGTTTTTT
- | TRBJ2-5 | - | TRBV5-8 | CASSRGTYSETQYF | TGTGCCAGCAGCCGCGGGACATATTCAGAGACCCAGTACTTC
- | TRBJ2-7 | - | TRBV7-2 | CASSSQGILTYEQYF | TGTGCCAGCAGCTCGCAGGGTATACTCACCTACGAGCAGTACTTC
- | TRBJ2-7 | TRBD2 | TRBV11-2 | CASSLVSTGTSAYEQYF | TGTGCCAGCAGCTTAGTCAGCACCGGGACTAGCGCATACGAGCAGTACTTC
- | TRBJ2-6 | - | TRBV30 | CAWSPQGTGANVLTF | TGTGCCTGGAGCCCTCAGGGAACTGGGGCCAACGTCCTGACTTTC
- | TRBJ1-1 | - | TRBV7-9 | CASSLAGTLAFF | TGTGCCAGCAGCTTAGCCGGGACACTAGCTTTCTTT
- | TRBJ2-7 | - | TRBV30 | CAWSKGLEEQYF | TGTGCCTGGAGTAAGGGTCTAGAGGAGCAGTACTTC
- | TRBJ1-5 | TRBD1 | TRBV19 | CASRERGQGLGNQPQHF | TGTGCCAGTAGGGAACGGGGACAGGGGCTGGGCAATCAGCCCCAGCATTTT
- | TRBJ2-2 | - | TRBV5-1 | CASSPTSTTILTGELFF | TGCGCCAGCAGCCCGACGTCGACTACCATATTGACCGGGGAGCTGTTTTTT
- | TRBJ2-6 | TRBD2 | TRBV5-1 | CASSLVPSGMSGANVLTF | TGCGCCAGCAGCTTGGTCCCTAGCGGGATGTCTGGGGCCAACGTCCTGACTTTC
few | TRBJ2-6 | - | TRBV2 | CASSWTLGGANVLTF | TGTGCCAGCAGTTGGACCCTTGGTGGGGCCAACGTCCTGACTTTC
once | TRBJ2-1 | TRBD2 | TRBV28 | CASSSRTSGSRYEQFF | TGTGCCAGCAGTTCCCGGACTAGCGGGAGTAGATATGAGCAGTTCTTC
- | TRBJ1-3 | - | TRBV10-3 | CATRASGNTIYF | TGTGCCACCAGGGCGAGTGGAAACACCATATATTTT
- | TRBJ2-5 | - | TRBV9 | CASSVTGTPKETQYF | TGTGCCAGCAGCGTAACGGGGACTCCTAAAGAGACCCAGTACTTC
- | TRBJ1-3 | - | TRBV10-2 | CASRPQSSGNTIYF | TGCGCCAGCAGACCGCAGAGCTCTGGAAACACCATATATTTT
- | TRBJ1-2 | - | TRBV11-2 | CASSSLAWTRGIYGYTF | TGTGCCAGCAGCTCATTGGCATGGACCCGGGGAATATATGGCTACACCTTC
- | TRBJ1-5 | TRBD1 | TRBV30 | CAWAGTGNQPQHF | TGTGCCTGGGCCGGGACAGGAAATCAGCCCCAGCATTTT